The 9 T cell receptor beta chains below were found in one sample sequenced in a study of blood T cell repertoires in COVID-19 (dated by TCRdb to 2018 to 2020). The library was built by means of the immunoSEQ multiplex PCR assay. The table comes from immuneACCESS by way of TCRdb, which keeps in-frame sequences with V and J called. Part of the clones is missing from these tables; in studies checked, under half for an unresolved V gene and the rest for unknown reasons. This sample holds 430,000 or so clones; roughly 90% were observed only once. Around 1.9% of the sample rests with the top ten. The sequencing sample was made of PBMCs or T cells enriched from blood (not recorded which). These TCRs come from a woman aged 40 to 50 who had recovered from COVID-19.

The V and J genes are TRBV4-3 and TRBJ1-2; TRBD1 matches 9 bases. CDR1 and CDR2 from the germline V gene are LGHNA and YSLEER. V gave up 2 bases and J gave up 4 bases; unmatched junction bases: 5. The length of the CDR3 is 15 residues. The CDR3 DNA follows: TGCGCCAGCAGCCAACAGGACAGGGGAACCTATGGCTACACCTTC. Its protein product is CASSQQDRGTYGYTF.

The chain couples TRBV3-1 (or the pseudogene TRBV3-2) to TRBJ2-1, with 11 nucleotides matching TRBD2. J was trimmed by 4 bases and V by 4 bases; bases with no gene match: 6. The CDR3 consists of 16 residues. From germline, CDR1 is LGHDT and CDR2 YNNKEL (reference sequence). CDR3 in amino acids: CASSPGTSGEYNEQFF. CDR3 DNA sequence: TGTGCCAGCAGCCCCGGGACTAGCGGAGAGTACAATGAGCAGTTCTTC.

The chain joins TRBV4-3 to TRBJ1-6; D is perhaps TRBD1 (5 bases). This CDR3 region has 15 residues. V was pared by 4 bases and J by 3 bases, with 10 bases between. Germline values: CDR1 LGHNA, CDR2 YSLEER. This CDR3 reads CASSLQDGYNSPLHF. In nucleotides, the CDR3 is TGCGCCAGCAGCCTACAGGATGGCTATAATTCACCCCTCCACTTT.

This clone was seen only a few times. The chain uses TRBV6-5 and TRBJ1-1, with D maybe TRBD1 (5 bases). The germline V gene encodes CDR1 MNHEY and CDR2 SVGAGI. This CDR3 comprises 13 residues. The V end was cut by 4 bases, the J end by 7 bases, with 13 bases between. Written as DNA, the CDR3 is TGTGCCAGCAGTTTTGCGGGGGTTAGTGAAGCTTTCTTT. Protein product: CASSFAGVSEAFF.

As DNA, the CDR3 is TGTGCCAGCAGCCAAGCCCATACTGCTAACTATGGCTACACCTTC. Protein product: CASSQAHTANYGYTF. The J gene is TRBJ1-2, the V gene TRBV4-2, with D uncertain. The CDR3 has 15 amino acids. V was shortened by 1 base and J by 0 bases, with 9 bases between the two germline ends. Germline CDR1 is LGHNA and CDR2 is YNFKEQ.

Written as DNA, the CDR3 is TGTGCCAGCAGCCAGACTAGCGGGAGGGCTCTAGGGACCCAGTACTTC. Protein product: CASSQTSGRALGTQYF. V usage is TRBV11-2 and J usage is TRBJ2-5; 14 nucleotides align to TRBD2. CDR1 and CDR2 from the germline V gene are SGHAT and FQNNGV. The CDR3 consists of 16 residues. With V trimmed by 5 bases and J by 7 bases, 9 bases remained unmatched.

In regard to this clone: In the same sample, other DNA sequences code for this CDR3. The gene calls are TRBV19 and TRBJ2-1; TRBD2 agrees at 7 bases. Looked up from germline, CDR1 is LNHDA and CDR2 is SQIVND (reference sequence). J was trimmed by 1 base and V by 1 base; bases with no gene match: 1. The CDR3 runs to 15 residues. The CDR3 reads CASSIGTSSYNEQFF. CDR3 in DNA: TGTGCCAGTAGTATAGGGACTAGTTCCTACAATGAGCAGTTCTTC.

This rearrangement joins TRBV13 to TRBJ1-6; TRBD1 agrees at 8 bases. CDR3 length equals 16 residues. V lost 4 bases, J lost 4 bases, and 6 bases stayed unmatched. Germline assignment: CDR1 PRHDT and CDR2 FYEKMQ (reference sequence). The CDR3 nucleotides are TGTGCCAGCAGCTCTCACCGACAGGGGTATAATTCACCCCTCCACTTT. Protein product: CASSSHRQGYNSPLHF.

Worth noting for this clone: Its ends do not fully match the called genes, so a read error is possible. V is TRBV7-7 and J is TRBJ2-5; tentative D call: TRBD2 (5 bases). Germline CDR1 is SSHAT and CDR2 is FNYEAQ (reference sequence). This CDR3 is built from 12 residues. The CDR3 DNA follows: TGTGCTAGCAGCACAGAGGGAGAGACCCAGTACTTC. Its protein product is CASSTEGETQYF.